This TCR beta chain was recorded in a study of T cell changes during pregnancy in multiple sclerosis. The CDR3 consists of 15 residues. Per the germline V gene, CDR1 is SGHTA and CDR2 is FQGNSA. V gave up 3 bases and J gave up 4 bases; unmatched junction bases: 5. Sequenced by immunoSEQ multiplex PCR; TCRdb stores in-frame clones only, minus some. The sample lists approximately 45,000 clones; roughly 89% were seen once. This receptor was taken from a female donor with multiple sclerosis, enrolled in a pregnancy study. The chain recombines TRBV7-2 with TRBJ2-1, with 8 positions matching TRBD1. The sample here was CD4+ T cells from peripheral blood mononuclear cells, taken in the first trimester of pregnancy. The CDR3 nucleotides are TGTGCCAGCAGCTTTGACAGGGGACCTTACAATGAGCAGTTCTTC. It codes for CASSFDRGPYNEQFF.